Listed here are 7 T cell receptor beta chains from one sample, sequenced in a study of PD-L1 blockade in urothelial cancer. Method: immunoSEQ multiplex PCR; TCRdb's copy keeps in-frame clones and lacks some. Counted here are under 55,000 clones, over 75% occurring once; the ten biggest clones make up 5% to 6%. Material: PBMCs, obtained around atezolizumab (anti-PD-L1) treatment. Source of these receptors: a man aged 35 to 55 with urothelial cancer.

The CDR3 DNA reads TGTGCCAGCAGCTTTTTCGGGGGAGATGAAAAACTGTTTTTT. As protein: CASSFFGGDEKLFF. V is TRBV7-2 and J is TRBJ1-4, with TRBD1 as a possible D gene (5 bases). The CDR3 spans 14 residues. V lost 3 bases to trimming and J lost 6 bases, with 11 bases between them. CDR1 SGHTA and CDR2 FQGNSA come from the germline V gene.

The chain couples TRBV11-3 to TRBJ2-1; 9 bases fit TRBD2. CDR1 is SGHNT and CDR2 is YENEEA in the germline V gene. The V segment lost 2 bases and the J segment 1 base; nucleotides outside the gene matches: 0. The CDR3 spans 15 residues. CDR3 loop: CASSLLAGSYNEQFF. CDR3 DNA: TGTGCCAGCAGCTTACTAGCGGGGTCCTACAATGAGCAGTTCTTC.

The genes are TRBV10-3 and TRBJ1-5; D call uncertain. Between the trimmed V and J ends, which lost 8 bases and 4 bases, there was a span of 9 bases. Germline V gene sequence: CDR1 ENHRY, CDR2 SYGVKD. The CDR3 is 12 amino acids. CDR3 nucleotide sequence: TGTGCCATCGGCGCGGAGAATCAGCCCCAGCATTTT. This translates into CAIGAENQPQHF.

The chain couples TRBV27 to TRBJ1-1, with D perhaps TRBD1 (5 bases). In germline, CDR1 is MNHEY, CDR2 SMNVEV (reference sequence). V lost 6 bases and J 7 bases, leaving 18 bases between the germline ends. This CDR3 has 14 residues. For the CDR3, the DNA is TGTGCCAGCAGCTTCCTAGGACACCCACTTGAAGCTTTCTTT. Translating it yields CASSFLGHPLEAFF.

The CDR3, as DNA: TGCGCCAGCACCACCGGCGGAGGGAGGGAGAATCCCCAGTACTTC. It yields the protein CASTTGGGRENPQYF. The genes are TRBV4-1 and TRBJ2-7; 7 nucleotides line up with TRBD2. Germline lookup yields CDR1 MGHRA and CDR2 YSYEKL. J gave up 10 bases and V 7 bases, and 19 bases lay outside the gene matches. The CDR3 has 15 residues.

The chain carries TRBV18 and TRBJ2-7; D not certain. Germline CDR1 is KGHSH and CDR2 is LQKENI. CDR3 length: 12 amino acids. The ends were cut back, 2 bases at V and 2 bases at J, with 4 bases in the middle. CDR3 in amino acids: CASSPTPYEQYF. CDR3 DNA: TGTGCCAGCTCACCAACTCCCTACGAGCAGTACTTC.

The CDR3 DNA follows: TGTGCCAGCAGACCATACAGGAGCACAGATACGCAGTATTTT. This encodes CASRPYRSTDTQYF. The chain couples TRBV28 to TRBJ2-3, with D possibly TRBD1 on 5 matching bases. The CDR3 totals 14 residues. V lost 6 bases and J lost 0, with 10 bases in between. Germline V lookup: CDR1 MDHEN, CDR2 SYDVKM. The entire variable domain, with the rest obtained from reference TRBV28 and TRBJ2-3, is as follows: DVKVTQSSRYLVKRTGEKVFLECVQDMDHENMFWYRQDPGLGLRLIYFSYDVKMKEKGDIPEGYSVSREKKERFSLILESASTNQTSMYLCASRPYRSTDTQYFGPGTRLTVL.